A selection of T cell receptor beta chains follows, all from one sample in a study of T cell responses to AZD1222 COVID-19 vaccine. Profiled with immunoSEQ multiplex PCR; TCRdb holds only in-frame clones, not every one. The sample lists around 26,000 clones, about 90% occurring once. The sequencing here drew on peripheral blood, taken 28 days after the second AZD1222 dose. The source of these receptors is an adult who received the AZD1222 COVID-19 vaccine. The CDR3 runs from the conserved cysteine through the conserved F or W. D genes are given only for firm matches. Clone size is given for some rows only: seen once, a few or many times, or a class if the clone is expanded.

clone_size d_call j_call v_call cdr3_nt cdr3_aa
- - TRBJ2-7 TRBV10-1 TGCGCCAGCAGTGAGTCGAGTGGCGGCGAGCAGTACTTC CASSESSGGEQYF
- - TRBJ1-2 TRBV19 TGTGCCAGTCTCCCTGCGGGGATTAACTATGGCTACACCTTC CASLPAGINYGYTF
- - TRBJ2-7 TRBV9 TGTGCCAGCAGCTCTGGTGCCAGGGGAGAGTACGAGCAGTACTTC CASSSGARGEYEQYF
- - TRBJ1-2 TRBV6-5 TGTGCCAGCAGCCCCGAGGGCCGCTACCCCTACACCTTC CASSPEGRYPYTF
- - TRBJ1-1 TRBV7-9 TGTGCCAGCAGCTTAGGGGGGCGCGGAATGTCTGAAGCTTTCTTT CASSLGGRGMSEAFF
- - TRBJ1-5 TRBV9 TGTGCCAGCAGCCCCGGGGCAGGAGCCCTCAATCAGCCCCAGCATTTT CASSPGAGALNQPQHF
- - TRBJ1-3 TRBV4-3 TGCGCCAGCAGCCAAGATTTCGGCCAATCGGTAGGAAACACCATATATTTT CASSQDFGQSVGNTIYF
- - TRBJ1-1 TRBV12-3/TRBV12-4 TGTGCCAGCAGTTTAGCACACAGTGAAGCTTTCTTT CASSLAHSEAFF
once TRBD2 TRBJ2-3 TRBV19 TGTGCCAGTAGGAGAAGCGGGGGGGCCGATACGCAGTATTTT CASRRSGGADTQYF
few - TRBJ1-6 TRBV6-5 TGTGCCAGCAGTTACGTACCTACAGGGTATAATTCACCCCTCCACTTT CASSYVPTGYNSPLHF
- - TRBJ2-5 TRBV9 - CASSVGPGRQETQYF
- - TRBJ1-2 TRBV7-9 TGTGCCAGCAGCTTAGATGGATATGGCTACACCTTC CASSLDGYGYTF
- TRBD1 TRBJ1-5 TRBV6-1 TGTGCCAGCAGTGACACAGGGGGCTATCAGCCCCAGCATTTT CASSDTGGYQPQHF
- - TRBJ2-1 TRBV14 TGTGCCAGCAGGCAGGGGTACAATGAGCAGTTCTTC CASRQGYNEQFF
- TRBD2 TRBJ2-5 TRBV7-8 TGTGCCAGCAGCCGCTCCCCTCTCGGCGGGGGGGATGGTGAGACCCAGTACTTC CASSRSPLGGGDGETQYF
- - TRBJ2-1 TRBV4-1 TGCGCCAGCAGCCACGAGGTAGGGGTTGGGGATGAGCAGTTCTTC CASSHEVGVGDEQFF
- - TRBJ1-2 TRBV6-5 TGTGCCAGCAGTTACTCGACCCGACAAGGGGACTATGGCTACACCTTC CASSYSTRQGDYGYTF
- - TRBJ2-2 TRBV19 TGTGCCAGTTATGGGGGCCACACCGGGGAGCTGTTTTTT CASYGGHTGELFF
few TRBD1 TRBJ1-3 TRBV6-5 TGTGCCACTGCGACAGGGGGATCTGGAAACACCATATATTTT CATATGGSGNTIYF
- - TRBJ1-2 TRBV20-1 TGCAGTGCTAGAGGAGAAGGCTACACCTTC CSARGEGYTF
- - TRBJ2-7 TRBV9 TGTGCCAGCAGCGTAGGTGGGGACTTTATGACCTACGAGCAGTACTTC CASSVGGDFMTYEQYF
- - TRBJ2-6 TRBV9 TGTGCCAGCAGCGTATCAGGGGCCAACGTCCTGACTTTC CASSVSGANVLTF
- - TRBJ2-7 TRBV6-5 TGTGCCAGCAGTCAGGGGACAACCTACGAGCAGTACTTC CASSQGTTYEQYF
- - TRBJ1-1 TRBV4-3 TGCGCCAGCAGCCAACGGTGGGGCGAGAACACTGAAGCTTTCTTT CASSQRWGENTEAFF
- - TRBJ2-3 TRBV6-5 TGTGCCAGCAGCCGGGGACCGTTCACAGATACGCAGTATTTT CASSRGPFTDTQYF
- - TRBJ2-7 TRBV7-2 TGTGCCAGCAGCTTAGCAGCACTTTCTCCGGAGTACTTC CASSLAALSPEYF
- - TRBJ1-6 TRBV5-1 TGCGCCAGCAGCTTGGATGGGCAGCGTAATTCACCCCTCCACTTT CASSLDGQRNSPLHF
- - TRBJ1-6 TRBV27 TGTGCCAGCAGTACAGGGAACTATAATTCACCCCTCCACTTT CASSTGNYNSPLHF
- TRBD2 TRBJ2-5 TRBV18 TGTGCCAGCTCACCAAAAACGGGGGGTCAAGAGACCCAGTACTTC CASSPKTGGQETQYF
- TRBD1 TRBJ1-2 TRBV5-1 TGCGCCAGCAGCTCGGGACAGGGGTGGTTTAGCGGCTACACCTTC CASSSGQGWFSGYTF
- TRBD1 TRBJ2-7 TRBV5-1 TGCGCCAGCAGGGACGGACAGGGCTCCTACGAGCAGTACTTC CASRDGQGSYEQYF
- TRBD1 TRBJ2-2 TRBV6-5 TGTGCCAGCGTGAAGGGAGGACAGGGAGTCAGGGAGCTGTTTTTT CASVKGGQGVRELFF
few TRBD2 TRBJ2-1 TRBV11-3 TGTGCCAGCAGCTTATCTAGCGGGGGGAACAATGAGCAGTTCTTC CASSLSSGGNNEQFF
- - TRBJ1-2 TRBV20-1 TGCAGTGCTAGTGGACAGACACCCCCTCTATATGGCTACACCTTC CSASGQTPPLYGYTF
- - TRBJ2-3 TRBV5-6 TGTGCCAGCAGCTTGTGGCCTCCCACAGATACGCAGTATTTT CASSLWPPTDTQYF
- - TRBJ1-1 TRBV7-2 TGTGCCAGCAGCTTGCAGACCCAGGCAACTGAAGCTTTCTTT CASSLQTQATEAFF
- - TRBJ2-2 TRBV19 TGTGCCAGTAGTATAGGACAGGCCACCGGGGAGCTGTTTTTT CASSIGQATGELFF
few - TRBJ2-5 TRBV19 TGTGCCAGTAGTAAGACAGGGACCCAGTACTTC CASSKTGTQYF
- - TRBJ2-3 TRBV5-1 TGCGCCAGCAGCTTGGTCGCAGGGAGCACAGATACGCAGTATTTT CASSLVAGSTDTQYF
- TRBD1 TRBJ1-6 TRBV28 TGTGCCATAGGACAGGCCAATTCACCCCTCCACTTT CAIGQANSPLHF
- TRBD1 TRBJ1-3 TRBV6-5 TGTGCCAGCAGTTACTCAGAGGGACAGGGGGCCATATATTTT CASSYSEGQGAIYF
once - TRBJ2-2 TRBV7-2 TGTGCCAGCAGCTTATATCGAAACACCGGGGAGCTGTTTTTT CASSLYRNTGELFF
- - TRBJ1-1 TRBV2 TGTGCCAGCAGTGAACTGGAGAACACTGAAGCTTTCTTT CASSELENTEAFF
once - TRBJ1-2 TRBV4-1 TGCGCCAGCAGCCAAGATCCCGGAACGGTGAACTATGGCTACACCTTC CASSQDPGTVNYGYTF
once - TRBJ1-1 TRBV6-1 TGTGCCAGCAGTGAAAACTGGAGGGTGAACACTGAAGCTTTCTTT CASSENWRVNTEAFF